This T cell receptor beta chain is drawn from a study of TIL therapy for anti-PD-1-resistant metastatic lung cancer. This was the immunoSEQ v3 assay. TCRdb's table, derived via immunoSEQ multiplex PCR, lists solely in-frame clones and lacks some. In the table there are more than 90,000 clones, about two thirds of which are singletons. The germline CDR1 and CDR2 sequences are SGHDT and YYEEEE. This CDR3 is built from 16 residues. V was pared by 2 bases and J by 14 bases, with 19 bases of the junction left unmatched. Indicated time point: pre-treatment sample, taken before nivolumab and TIL therapy. Most excised metastases sampled were pleural nodules or supraclavicular lymph nodes.

This chain links TRBV5-6 with TRBJ2-1, with TRBD2 matching 7 bases. The sequence was collected from a person between 25 and 80 years old with non-small cell lung cancer. The sample here was tumor tissue, taken at baseline. In DNA, the CDR3 is TGTGCCAGCAGCTTTAAGGAGCAAACAGGCGGGAGATGGAAGTTCTTC. Amino acid sequence: CASSFKEQTGGRWKFF.